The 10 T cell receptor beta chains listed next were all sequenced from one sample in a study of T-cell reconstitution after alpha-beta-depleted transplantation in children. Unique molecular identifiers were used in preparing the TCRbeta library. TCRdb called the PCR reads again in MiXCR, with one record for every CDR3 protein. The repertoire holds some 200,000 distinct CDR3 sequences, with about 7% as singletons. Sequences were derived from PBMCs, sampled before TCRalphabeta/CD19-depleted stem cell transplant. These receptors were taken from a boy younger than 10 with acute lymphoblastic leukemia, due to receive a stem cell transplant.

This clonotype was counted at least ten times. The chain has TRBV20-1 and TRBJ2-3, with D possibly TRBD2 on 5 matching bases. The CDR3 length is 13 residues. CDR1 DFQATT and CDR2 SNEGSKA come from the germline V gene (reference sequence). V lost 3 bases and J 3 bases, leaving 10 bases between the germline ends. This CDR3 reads CSARVRGTDTQYF. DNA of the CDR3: TGCAGTGCTAGGGTCCGGGGTACAGATACGCAGTATTTT.

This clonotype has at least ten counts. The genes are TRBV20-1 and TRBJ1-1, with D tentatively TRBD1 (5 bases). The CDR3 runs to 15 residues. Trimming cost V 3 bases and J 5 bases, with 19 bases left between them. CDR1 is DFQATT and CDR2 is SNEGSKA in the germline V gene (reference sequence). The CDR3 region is CSARASQGDVTEAFF. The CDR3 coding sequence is TGCAGTGCTAGGGCCAGCCAGGGAGATGTGACTGAAGCTTTCTTT.

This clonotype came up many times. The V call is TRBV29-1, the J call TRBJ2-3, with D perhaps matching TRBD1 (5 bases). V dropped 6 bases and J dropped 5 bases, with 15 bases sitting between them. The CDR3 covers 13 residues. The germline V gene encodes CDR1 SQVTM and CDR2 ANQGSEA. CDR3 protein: CSVLPGSEDTQYF. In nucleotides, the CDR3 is TGCAGCGTATTACCAGGGTCCGAAGATACGCAGTATTTT.

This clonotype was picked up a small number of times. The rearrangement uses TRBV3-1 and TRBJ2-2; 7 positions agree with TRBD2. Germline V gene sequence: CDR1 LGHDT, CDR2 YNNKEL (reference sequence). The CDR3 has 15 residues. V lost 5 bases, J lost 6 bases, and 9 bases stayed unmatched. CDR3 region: CASSFGLGVAGELFF. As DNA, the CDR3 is TGTGCCAGCAGCTTCGGACTAGGAGTGGCCGGGGAGCTGTTTTTT.

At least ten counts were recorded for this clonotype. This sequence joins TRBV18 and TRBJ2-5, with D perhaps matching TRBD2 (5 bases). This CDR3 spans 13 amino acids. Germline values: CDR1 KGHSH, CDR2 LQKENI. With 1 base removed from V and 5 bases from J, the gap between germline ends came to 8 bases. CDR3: CASSPLIAETQYF. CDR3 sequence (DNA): TGTGCCAGCTCACCACTCATAGCGGAGACCCAGTACTTC.

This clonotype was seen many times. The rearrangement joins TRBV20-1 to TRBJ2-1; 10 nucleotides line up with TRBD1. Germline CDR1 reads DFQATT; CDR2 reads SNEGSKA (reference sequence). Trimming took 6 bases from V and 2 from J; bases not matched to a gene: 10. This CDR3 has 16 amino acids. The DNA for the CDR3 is TGCAGTGCCCCCCACCTTGGGACAGGGGCCTACAATGAGCAGTTCTTC. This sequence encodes CSAPHLGTGAYNEQFF.

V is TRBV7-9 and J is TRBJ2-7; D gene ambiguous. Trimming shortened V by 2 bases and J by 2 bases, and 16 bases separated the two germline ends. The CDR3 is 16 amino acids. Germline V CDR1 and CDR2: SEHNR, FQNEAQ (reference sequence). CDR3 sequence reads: CASSLNGQRSAYEQYF. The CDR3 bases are TGTGCCAGCAGCTTAAACGGCCAGAGGAGCGCCTACGAGCAGTACTTC. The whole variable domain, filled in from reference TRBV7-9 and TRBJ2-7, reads DTGVSQNPRHKITKRGQNVTFRCDPISEHNRLYWYRQTLGQGPEFLTYFQNEAQLEKSRLLSDRFSAERPKGSFSTLEIQRTEQGDSAMYLCASSLNGQRSAYEQYFGPGTRLTVT.

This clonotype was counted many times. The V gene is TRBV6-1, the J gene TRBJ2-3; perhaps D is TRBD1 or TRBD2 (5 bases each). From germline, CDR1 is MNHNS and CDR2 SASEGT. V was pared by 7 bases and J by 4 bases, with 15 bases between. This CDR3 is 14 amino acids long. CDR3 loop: CASKAEGTSDTQYF. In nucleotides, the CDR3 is TGTGCCAGCAAGGCTGAGGGGACGTCAGATACGCAGTATTTT.

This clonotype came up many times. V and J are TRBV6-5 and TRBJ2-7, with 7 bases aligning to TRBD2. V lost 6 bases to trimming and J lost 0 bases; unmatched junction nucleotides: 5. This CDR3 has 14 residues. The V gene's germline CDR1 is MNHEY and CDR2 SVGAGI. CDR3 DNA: TGTGCCAGCAGCCAAGGGACTATCTCCTACGAGCAGTACTTC. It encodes CASSQGTISYEQYF.

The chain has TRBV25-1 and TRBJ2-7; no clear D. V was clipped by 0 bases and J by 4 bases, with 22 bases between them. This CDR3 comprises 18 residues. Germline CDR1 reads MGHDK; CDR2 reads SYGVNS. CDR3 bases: TGTGCCAGCAGTGAATATAATAAGGGCAGGCCATGGGGTTACGAGCAGTACTTC. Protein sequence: CASSEYNKGRPWGYEQYF.